The T cell receptor beta chain described here comes from a study of blood T cell repertoires in COVID-19. At the level of the study: Whether acute or convalescent, the COVID-19 samples came from the United States, Italy and Spain. PBMCs, B-cell-depleted T cells, or T cells were the source of the cDNA or gDNA that made up the material.

Seattle's enrolled individuals joined amid active infection and were then monitored longitudinally. In the original analysis: Amplification from reference gene primers served as the basis for estimated nucleated cell counts. TCRdb's copy holds only in-frame clones and misses some; the assay was immunoSEQ multiplex PCR. That table gives V, J and clone size, and the DNA gave D and trimming. There are about 70,000 clones in the sample; approximately 80% occur only once, and approximately 7% lies in the top ten. Deletions cut 3 bases from V and 4 bases from J, with 7 bases between. CDR1 SEHNR and CDR2 FQNEAQ come from the germline V gene (reference sequence). The CDR3 length is 13 residues. The table lists this clone with a few counts.

The chain carries TRBV7-9 and TRBJ2-1; no definite D call. Sequenced: peripheral blood. This TCR was sampled from a man aged 25 to 45 with COVID-19, enrolled during active disease. In DNA, the CDR3 is TGTGCCAGCAGCTTTCTCGAGTACAATGAGCAGTTCTTC. Translation: CASSFLEYNEQFF.